This TCR beta chain was found in a study of beta chain features in type 1 diabetes. This clone was picked up many times. V lost 7 bases to trimming and J lost 2 bases, with 11 bases between them. Germline V gene lookup returns CDR1 SNHLY and CDR2 FYNNEI. This CDR3 is 14 amino acids long. All of the isolated RNA was reverse transcribed, so expressed TCRB transcripts were sequenced. Generated by immunoSEQ multiplex PCR, the TCRdb table keeps only in-frame clones and is missing some. The table shows 300,000 to 350,000 clones, with 12% to 15% occurring only once. CD45RO/CCR7/CD25/CD127/CD95/CD27 sorting isolated CD4+ naive, central memory, regulatory and stem cell-like memory cells.

The sequenced material came from central memory CD4+ T cells from blood. This sequence was found in a young man in good health. The chain recombines TRBV2 with TRBJ2-2, with a tentative D call TRBD2 (5 bases). The DNA of the CDR3 is TGTGCCAGCACAAGACGGGGAAACACCGGGGAGCTGTTTTTT. It codes for CASTRRGNTGELFF. The variable domain in full, with the rest retrieved from reference TRBV2 and TRBJ2-2, is EPEVTQTPSHQVTQMGQEVILRCVPISNHLYFYWYRQILGQKVEFLVSFYNNEISEKSEIFDDQFSVERPDGSNFTLKIRSTKLEDSAMYFCASTRRGNTGELFFGEGSRLTVL.